The 10 T cell receptor beta chains reported below all come from one sample, sequenced in a study of blood T cell repertoires in COVID-19. Data came from immunoSEQ multiplex PCR; TCRdb stores just in-frame clones and leaves some out. The data hold more than 300,000 clones, with about 90% observed a single time. Sequencing was carried out using PBMCs or T cells enriched from blood (not recorded which). All receptors derive from a man aged 40-49 years in a cohort exposed to, infected with or recovered from COVID-19 (not recorded which).

The rearrangement uses TRBV9 and TRBJ2-7; D is uncertain. V lost 0 bases and J 6 bases, leaving 10 bases between the germline ends. The CDR3 extends over 13 amino acids. Germline V gene sequence: CDR1 SGDLS, CDR2 YYNGEE. The CDR3 here is CASSVATVSEQYF. In nucleotides, the CDR3 is TGTGCCAGCAGCGTAGCTACTGTGAGCGAGCAGTACTTC.

J is TRBJ2-1 and V is TRBV19; 9 bases match TRBD2. V shed 3 bases, J shed 10 bases, and the junction held 16 bases outside the gene matches. The CDR3 spans 17 residues. CDR1 is LNHDA and CDR2 is SQIVND in the germline V gene (reference sequence). The CDR3 sequence is CASSMGGGMAGGIEQFF. In nucleotides, the CDR3 is TGTGCCAGTAGTATGGGGGGGGGTATGGCGGGAGGGATAGAGCAGTTCTTC. Combining the CDR3 with reference TRBV19 and TRBJ2-1 gives the whole variable domain DGGITQSPKYLFRKEGQNVTLSCEQNLNHDAMYWYRQDPGQGLRLIYYSQIVNDFQKGDIAEGYSVSREKKESFPLTVTSAQKNPTAFYLCASSMGGGMAGGIEQFFGPGTRLTVL.

The chain couples TRBV18 to TRBJ1-2; 12 nucleotides match TRBD1. CDR1 is KGHSH, CDR2 LQKENI, per germline. J gave up 3 bases and V 3 bases, and 2 bases lay outside the gene matches. This CDR3 region has 15 residues. The CDR3 DNA is TGTGCCAGCTCACCGGGGACAGGGGGCGACTATGGCTACACCTTC. Translation gives CASSPGTGGDYGYTF.

This rearrangement joins TRBV2 to TRBJ1-2, with TRBD1 identical over 7 bases. CDR1 is SNHLY, CDR2 FYNNEI, per germline. Trimming at V came to 4 bases and at J to 1 base, leaving 6 bases not matched to a gene. CDR3 size: 15 residues. The CDR3 spells CASSGQGVFNYGYTF. CDR3 nucleotides: TGTGCCAGCAGTGGACAGGGAGTCTTTAACTATGGCTACACCTTC.

This chain joins TRBV23-1 and TRBJ2-2; 8 nucleotides line up with TRBD1. TRBV23-1 is placed among ORFs of uncertain function. Trimming removed 4 bases from V and 7 bases from J; junction bases left unmatched: 11. This CDR3 has 16 residues. CDR3 in DNA: TGCGCCAGCAGTCTAGGCAGGGGGCTATTGGGCGGGGAGCTGTTTTTT. This gives the protein CASSLGRGLLGGELFF.

This clone was seen a few times. V usage is TRBV13 and J usage is TRBJ1-1; D is unclear. CDR1 is PRHDT and CDR2 is FYEKMQ in the germline V gene (reference sequence). Trimming removed 5 bases at V and 6 bases at J, with 7 bases between. The CDR3 contains 11 residues. CDR3 protein: CASSRLAEAFF. CDR3 DNA sequence: TGTGCCAGCAGCCGACTAGCTGAAGCTTTCTTT.

The chain combines TRBV7-6 with TRBJ2-3; possible D gene TRBD1, 5 bases. The germline V gene encodes CDR1 SGHVS and CDR2 FNYEAQ. The CDR3 runs 16 residues. V was cut by 1 base and J by 1 base, with 12 bases left in between. The CDR3 loop is CASSLGTDTRTDTQYF. The CDR3 DNA reads as TGTGCCAGCAGCTTAGGGACGGACACCCGCACAGATACGCAGTATTTT.

The DNA of the CDR3 is TGTGCCAGCAGCGAGGACATGACAGGGGACTATGGCTACACCTTC. Encoded protein: CASSEDMTGDYGYTF. The chain carries TRBV7-2 and TRBJ1-2; TRBD1 matches at 8 bases. Trimming took 5 bases from V and 3 from J; bases not matched to a gene: 8. Germline V CDR1 and CDR2: SGHTA, FQGNSA. This CDR3 is 15 amino acids long. Looking up the rest from reference TRBV7-2 and TRBJ1-2 gives the full variable domain: GAGVSQSPSNKVTEKGKDVELRCDPISGHTALYWYRQSLGQGLEFLIYFQGNSAPDKSGLPSDRFSAERTGGSVSTLTIQRTQQEDSAVYLCASSEDMTGDYGYTFGSGTRLTVV.

This rearrangement joins TRBV9 to TRBJ1-2; maybe TRBD1 (5 bases). The CDR3 is 15 amino acids. The V gene lost 3 bases and the J gene lost 4 bases, with 16 bases spanning the gap. The germline gives CDR1 SGDLS, CDR2 YYNGEE. Written as DNA, the CDR3 is TGTGCCAGCAGCGCCCAAGAAACAGGTATCTATGGCTACACCTTC. Amino acids: CASSAQETGIYGYTF. Complete variable domain (other parts from reference TRBV9 and TRBJ1-2): DSGVTQTPKHLITATGQRVTLRCSPRSGDLSVYWYQQSLDQGLQFLIQYYNGEERAKGNILERFSAQQFPDLHSELNLSSLELGDSALYFCASSAQETGIYGYTFGSGTRLTVV.

This sequence joins TRBV6-1 and TRBJ1-2; perhaps TRBD1 as D (5 bases). The CDR3 consists of 15 residues. V lost 1 base and J lost 4, with 13 bases in between. From germline, CDR1 is MNHNS and CDR2 SASEGT. The CDR3 reads CASSEGGLRAYGYTF. The CDR3, as DNA: TGTGCCAGCAGTGAAGGGGGCTTACGCGCCTATGGCTACACCTTC.